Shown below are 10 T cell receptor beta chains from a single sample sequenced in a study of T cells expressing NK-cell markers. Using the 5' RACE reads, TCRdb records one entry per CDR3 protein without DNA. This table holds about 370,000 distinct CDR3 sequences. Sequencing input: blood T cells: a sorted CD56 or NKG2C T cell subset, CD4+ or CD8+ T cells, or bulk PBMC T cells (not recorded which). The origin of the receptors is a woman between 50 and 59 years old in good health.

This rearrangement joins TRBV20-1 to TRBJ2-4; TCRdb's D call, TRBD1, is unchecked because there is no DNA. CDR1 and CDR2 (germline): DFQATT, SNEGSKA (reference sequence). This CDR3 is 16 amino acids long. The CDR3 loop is CSASPPRGAAKNIQYF.

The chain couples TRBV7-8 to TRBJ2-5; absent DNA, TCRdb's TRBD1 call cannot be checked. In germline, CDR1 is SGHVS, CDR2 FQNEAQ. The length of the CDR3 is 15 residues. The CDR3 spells CASSLATGVGETQYF.

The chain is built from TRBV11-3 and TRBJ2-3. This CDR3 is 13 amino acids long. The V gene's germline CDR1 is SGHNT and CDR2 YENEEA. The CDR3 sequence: CASSLESADTQYF.

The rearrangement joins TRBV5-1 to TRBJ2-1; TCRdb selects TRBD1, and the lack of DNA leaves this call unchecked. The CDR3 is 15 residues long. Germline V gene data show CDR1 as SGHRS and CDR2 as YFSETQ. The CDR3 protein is CASSFGQVGYNEQFF.

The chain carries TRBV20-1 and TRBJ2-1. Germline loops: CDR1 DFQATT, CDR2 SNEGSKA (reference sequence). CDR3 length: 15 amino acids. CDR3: CSARARRRQKNEQFF.

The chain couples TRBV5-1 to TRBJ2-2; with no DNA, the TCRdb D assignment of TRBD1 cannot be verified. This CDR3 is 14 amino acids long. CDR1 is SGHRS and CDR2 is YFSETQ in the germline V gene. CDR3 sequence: CATGGQVNTGELFF.

CDR3 amino acids: CASSPRAGANTGELFF. The V and J genes are TRBV7-2 and TRBJ2-2; as DNA is missing, the TRBD2 call by TCRdb cannot be tested. Germline values: CDR1 SGHTA, CDR2 FQGNSA. This CDR3 has 16 residues.

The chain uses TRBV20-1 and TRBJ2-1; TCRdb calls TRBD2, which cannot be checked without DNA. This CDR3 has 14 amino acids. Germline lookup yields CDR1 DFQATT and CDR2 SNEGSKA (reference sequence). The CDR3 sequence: CSAIGRDLIYEQFF.

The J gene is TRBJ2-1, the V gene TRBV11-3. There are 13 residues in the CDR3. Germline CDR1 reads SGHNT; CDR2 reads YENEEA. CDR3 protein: CASSSRDINEQFF.

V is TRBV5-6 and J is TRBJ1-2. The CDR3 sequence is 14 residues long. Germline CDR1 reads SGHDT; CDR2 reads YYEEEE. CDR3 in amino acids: CASSLARRGYGYTF.